A selection of T cell receptor beta chains follows, all from one sample in a study of T-cell reconstitution after alpha-beta-depleted transplantation in children. TCRdb re-called the PCR reads through MiXCR, storing one row per CDR3 protein. The repertoire holds more than 200,000 distinct CDR3 sequences, with about 25% as singletons. This sample comprised PBMCs, obtained before TCRalphabeta/CD19-depleted stem cell transplant. All receptors come from a girl aged 2 to 9 with Fanconi anemia, due to receive a stem cell transplant. CDR3s include the opening cysteine and the closing phenylalanine or tryptophan. D genes are given only for firm matches. Clone size is stated in some rows and not others, as once, few, many or a class when expanded.

clone_size,d_call,j_call,v_call,cdr3_aa,cdr3_nt
NA,NA,TRBJ2-6,TRBV19,CASNPTGSGANVLTF,TGTGCCAGTAACCCAACAGGCTCTGGGGCCAACGTCCTGACTTTC
NA,NA,TRBJ2-5,TRBV2,CASSANWAQETQYF,TGTGCCAGCAGTGCAAATTGGGCCCAAGAGACCCAGTACTTC
once,NA,TRBJ2-1,TRBV18,CASSPLGEMDNEQFF,TGTGCCAGCTCTCCATTGGGGGAGATGGACAATGAGCAGTTCTTC
NA,NA,TRBJ2-7,TRBV5-1,CASSLALDRSYEQYF,TGCGCCAGCAGCTTGGCCTTGGACAGATCCTACGAGCAGTACTTC
many,NA,TRBJ1-1,TRBV29-1,CSVEDSSNLGAEAFF,TGCAGCGTTGAAGATTCCTCAAACCTAGGGGCTGAAGCTTTCTTT
many,NA,TRBJ2-1,TRBV15,CATSRDVLDPNEQFF,TGTGCCACCAGCAGAGATGTGCTAGACCCCAATGAGCAGTTCTTC
many,NA,TRBJ2-7,TRBV9,CASSAAATDPYEQYF,TGTGCCAGCAGCGCCGCCGCGACCGATCCCTACGAGCAGTACTTC
NA,NA,TRBJ2-7,TRBV20-1,CSARDFLRPSSYEQYF,TGCAGTGCTAGAGATTTCCTCCGACCAAGCTCCTACGAGCAGTACTTC
few,TRBD2,TRBJ2-7,TRBV10-1,CASSARREAPEQYF,TGCGCCAGCAGTGCGCGGCGGGAGGCCCCCGAGCAGTACTTC
NA,NA,TRBJ2-7,TRBV20-1,CSAAQTESYSYEQYF,TGCAGTGCCGCCCAGACCGAGTCCTATTCCTACGAGCAGTACTTC
NA,NA,TRBJ1-1,TRBV20-1,CSASQVTVYTEAFF,TGCAGTGCTAGTCAGGTGACGGTCTACACTGAAGCTTTCTTT
few,TRBD1,TRBJ1-1,TRBV5-1,CASSLTGAGTEAFF,TGCGCCAGCAGCCTGACAGGGGCGGGCACTGAAGCTTTCTTT
many,NA,TRBJ2-5,TRBV23-1,CASSLLYCIQETQYF,TGCGCCAGCAGTCTTCTGTACTGTATCCAAGAGACCCAGTACTTC
NA,TRBD2,TRBJ2-1,TRBV7-3,CASSLLGAGGRVNEQFF,TGTGCCAGCAGCTTACTTGGTGCGGGGGGAAGGGTGAATGAGCAGTTCTTC
NA,NA,TRBJ2-1,TRBV27,CASNPKGLEVWGSSYNEQFF,TGTGCCAGCAATCCCAAGGGGCTAGAGGTGTGGGGCAGCTCCTACAATGAGCAGTTCTTC
many,NA,TRBJ2-3,TRBV29-1,CSVVRRGTDTQYF,TGCAGCGTTGTCAGAAGAGGCACAGATACGCAGTATTTT
NA,TRBD2,TRBJ2-5,TRBV29-1,CSVVPSLAVVYQETQYF,TGCAGCGTTGTCCCCAGTCTAGCGGTCGTGTACCAAGAGACCCAGTACTTC
many,NA,TRBJ2-1,TRBV25-1,CASSAGLHANEQFF,TGTGCCAGCAGTGCAGGGCTCCACGCCAATGAGCAGTTCTTC
few,TRBD1,TRBJ1-5,TRBV20-1,CSAGDRGIAQPQHF,TGCAGTGCTGGGGACAGGGGAATAGCTCAGCCCCAGCATTTT
NA,NA,TRBJ2-7,TRBV29-1,CTPWEQYF,TGCACCCCTTGGGAGCAGTACTTC
few,NA,TRBJ2-1,TRBV6-5,CASSYAWGQTYNEQFF,TGTGCCAGCAGTTATGCGTGGGGGCAGACCTACAATGAGCAGTTCTTC
many,NA,TRBJ2-3,TRBV10-3,CATRSVPSRISDTQYF,TGTGCCACCCGATCCGTCCCCAGCCGAATCTCAGATACGCAGTATTTT
many,TRBD2,TRBJ2-5,TRBV20-1,CSAYLAGRKETQYF,TGCAGTGCGTACCTAGCGGGAAGAAAAGAGACCCAGTACTTC
NA,NA,TRBJ2-1,TRBV29-1,CSVEDPVYNEQFF,TGCAGCGTTGAAGATCCGGTCTACAATGAGCAGTTCTTC
few,NA,TRBJ2-1,TRBV29-1,CSVAGYNEQFF,TGCAGCGTTGCAGGCTACAATGAGCAGTTCTTC
NA,TRBD2,TRBJ2-1,TRBV7-3,CASSSGTSPHFYNEQFF,TGTGCCAGCAGCTCCGGGACTAGCCCGCATTTCTACAATGAGCAGTTCTTC
many,NA,TRBJ2-1,TRBV20-1,CSAIREDYNEQFF,TGCAGTGCTATAAGGGAGGACTACAATGAGCAGTTCTTC
NA,NA,TRBJ1-5,TRBV28,CASSFLLVVGEKGGNQPQHF,TGTGCCAGCAGTTTCCTGTTGGTTGTAGGGGAGAAAGGGGGCAATCAGCCCCAGCATTTT
few,TRBD2,TRBJ2-1,TRBV12-3/TRBV12-4,CASSGGINNEQFF,TGTGCCAGCAGCGGGGGGATAAACAATGAGCAGTTCTTC
many,TRBD2,TRBJ2-7,TRBV5-6,CASSLGRGVYEQYF,TGTGCCAGCAGCTTGGGCCGGGGGGTCTACGAGCAGTACTTC
few,NA,TRBJ1-3,TRBV5-1,CASSLGQGRNTIYF,TGCGCCAGCAGCTTGGGGCAGGGGAGAAACACCATATATTTT
NA,NA,TRBJ2-5,TRBV11-3,CASSLERGGTQYF,TGTGCCAGCAGCTTAGAGAGGGGGGGGACCCAGTACTTC
many,NA,TRBJ2-2,TRBV20-1,CSASGGYGELFF,TGCAGTGCTAGTGGCGGGTACGGGGAGCTGTTTTTT
many,NA,TRBJ1-5,TRBV27,CASSPHGQPQHF,TGTGCCAGCAGTCCGCACGGTCAGCCCCAGCATTTT
NA,NA,TRBJ2-4,TRBV29-1,CSVSTGTSKNIQYF,TGCAGCGTTTCCACCGGGACCTCCAAAAACATTCAGTACTTC